Presented here are 30 T cell receptor beta chains from one specimen sequenced in a study of blood T cells in healthy people across ages. With a J-beta primer mix and a sample-barcoded 5' primer, a second PCR ran roughly 7 to 11 cycles. TCRdb reprocessed the 5' RACE reads via MiXCR and lists one record per CDR3 protein. The sample includes hundreds of thousands of distinct CDR3 sequences, less than 40% of them seen just once. The sample consisted of blood. These receptors originate from a woman over 75 in good health.

V and J are TRBV7-8 and TRBJ1-1; no firm D call. Trimming shortened V by 5 bases and J by 3 bases, and 16 bases separated the two germline ends. The CDR3 runs 15 residues. Germline V CDR1 and CDR2: SGHVS, FQNEAQ. CDR3 region: CASSRRRRGDTEAFF. In nucleotides, the CDR3 is TGTGCCAGCAGCCGTCGGAGGCGGGGAGACACTGAAGCTTTCTTT.

The CDR3 spells CASSDSGNSPLHF. The DNA of the CDR3 is TGTGCCAGCAGTGACTCCGGGAATTCACCCCTCCACTTT. The chain uses TRBV6-4 and TRBJ1-6; unclear D gene. Germline CDR1 and CDR2: MRHNA and SNTAGT. V lost 0 bases, J lost 7 bases, and 4 bases lay in between. This CDR3 comprises 13 residues.

This chain joins TRBV5-5 and TRBJ1-5; 7 nucleotides align to TRBD1. CDR1 SGHKS and CDR2 YYEKEE come from the germline V gene (reference sequence). V trimming: 3 bases; J trimming: 1 base; junction bases outside the gene matches: 13. The length of the CDR3 is 18 residues. This chain's CDR3 is CASSYRPPTGLSNQPQHF. DNA of the CDR3: TGTGCCAGCAGCTATCGCCCCCCGACAGGGCTAAGCAATCAGCCCCAGCATTTT.

The genes are TRBV19 and TRBJ1-2; possible D gene TRBD1, 5 bases. Germline values: CDR1 LNHDA, CDR2 SQIVND (reference sequence). The CDR3 length is 16 residues. Between the trimmed V and J ends, which lost 10 bases and 5 bases, there was a span of 26 bases. CDR3 sequence (DNA): TGTGCCACTCTCCAAACCGGCGACAGCAATCCGTATGGCTACACCTTC. This gives the protein CATLQTGDSNPYGYTF. The whole variable domain, filled in from reference TRBV19 and TRBJ1-2, reads DGGITQSPKYLFRKEGQNVTLSCEQNLNHDAMYWYRQDPGQGLRLIYYSQIVNDFQKGDIAEGYSVSREKKESFPLTVTSAQKNPTAFYLCATLQTGDSNPYGYTFGSGTRLTVV.

This clonotype has at least ten counts. This sequence joins TRBV5-5 and TRBJ2-6; D may be TRBD2 (5 bases). The CDR3 runs to 16 residues. V was clipped by 3 bases and J by 0 bases, with 10 bases between them. Germline V gene sequence: CDR1 SGHKS, CDR2 YYEKEE (reference sequence). CDR3: CASSSDRGSGANVLTF. The DNA for the CDR3 is TGTGCCAGCAGCTCGGACCGGGGCTCTGGGGCCAACGTCCTGACTTTC.

This clonotype was picked up many times. The J gene is TRBJ2-5, the V gene TRBV4-3; D possibly corresponds to TRBD1 (5 bases). V dropped 0 bases and J dropped 4 bases, with 12 bases sitting between them. CDR3 length: 15 amino acids. Germline V gene sequence: CDR1 LGHNA, CDR2 YSLEER. The CDR3 loop reads CASSQDARVAETQYF. The CDR3 DNA sequence: TGCGCCAGCAGCCAAGACGCCAGGGTTGCAGAGACCCAGTACTTC.

This clonotype was recorded at least ten times. CDR3 loop: CASSLEEGRAFF. CDR3 nucleotide sequence: TGTGCCAGCAGTTTAGAGGAAGGTCGAGCTTTCTTT. This chain uses TRBV12-3 or TRBV12-4 with TRBJ1-1; D is undetermined. There are 12 residues in the CDR3. The V and J ends lost 1 base and 10 bases respectively, with 10 bases between them.

This clonotype was recorded many times. The CDR3 sequence: CAWSENTGVDYEQYF. CDR3 in DNA: TGTGCCTGGAGTGAGAATACAGGGGTCGACTACGAGCAGTACTTC. The V call is TRBV30, the J call TRBJ2-7; 7 bases agree with TRBD1. V lost 1 base, J lost 3 bases, and 9 bases stayed unmatched. This CDR3 is built from 15 residues. CDR1 and CDR2 (germline): GTSNPN, SVGIG (reference sequence).

This clonotype was picked up many times. The chain recombines TRBV7-3 with TRBJ2-1, with unresolved D. From germline, CDR1 is SGHTA and CDR2 FQGTGA. V dropped 4 bases and J dropped 6 bases, with 19 bases sitting between them. The CDR3 is 16 residues long. CDR3: CASSSSVGLRTNEQFF. The CDR3 nucleotides read TGTGCCAGCAGCTCCTCCGTCGGTCTTCGGACCAATGAGCAGTTCTTC. The full variable domain, its missing parts supplied by reference TRBV7-3 and TRBJ2-1, is GAGVSQTPSNKVTEKGKYVELRCDPISGHTALYWYRQSLGQGPEFLIYFQGTGAADDSGLPNDRFFAVRPEGSVSTLKIQRTERGDSAVYLCASSSSVGLRTNEQFFGPGTRLTVL.

A remark on this clonotype: This could be a read error, since a much larger clone is one nucleotide away. The V gene is TRBV6-1, the J gene TRBJ1-2; D is uncertain. CDR1 MNHNS and CDR2 SASEGT come from the germline V gene. V lost 2 bases and J 4 bases, leaving 11 bases between the germline ends. The CDR3 totals 14 residues. The chain's CDR3 is CASSEIRPSYGYTF. The CDR3, as DNA: TGTGCCAGCAGTGAAATCAGACCAAGCTATGGCTACACCTTC.

The rearrangement joins TRBV2 to TRBJ2-7; 7 bases are a match to TRBD1. With 8 bases clipped from V and 7 bases from J, the junction kept 5 bases outside the gene matches. The V gene's germline CDR1 is SNHLY and CDR2 FYNNEI. The CDR3 loop spans 11 amino acids. CDR3 amino acids: CASGQVNEQYF. Here the CDR3 DNA reads TGTGCCAGCGGACAGGTCAATGAGCAGTACTTC.

This clonotype was picked up one time. The rearrangement joins TRBV7-8 to TRBJ2-5; 7 nucleotides agree with TRBD2. The CDR3 has 14 amino acids. Germline trimming cut 1 base from V and 4 bases from J; bases unmatched to any gene: 3. CDR1 and CDR2 from the germline V gene are SGHVS and FQNEAQ. DNA for the CDR3: TGTGCCAGCAGCTTAGTTGCGGGGGTAGAGACCCAGTACTTC. Translation gives CASSLVAGVETQYF.

This chain uses TRBV9 with TRBJ2-3; a possible D gene is TRBD2 (6 bases). The CDR3 covers 13 residues. CDR1 SGDLS and CDR2 YYNGEE come from the germline V gene. V lost 0 bases and J lost 10, with 12 bases in between. The CDR3 is CASSVEAREAQYF. In nucleotides, the CDR3 is TGTGCCAGCAGCGTAGAGGCCAGGGAGGCGCAGTATTTT. Based on the CDR3 plus reference TRBV9 and TRBJ2-3, the full variable domain is DSGVTQTPKHLITATGQRVTLRCSPRSGDLSVYWYQQSLDQGLQFLIQYYNGEERAKGNILERFSAQQFPDLHSELNLSSLELGDSALYFCASSVEAREAQYFGPGTRLTVL.

The CDR3 sequence: CSVEGGRDSGTSGRNPNEQFF. The CDR3 DNA sequence: TGCAGCGTTGAGGGGGGGAGAGACAGTGGGACTAGCGGGAGGAATCCCAATGAGCAGTTCTTC. This chain links TRBV29-1 with TRBJ2-1; TRBD2 agrees at 15 bases. The CDR3 has 21 amino acids. V trimming: 3 bases; J trimming: 6 bases; junction bases outside the gene matches: 21. CDR1 is SQVTM and CDR2 is ANQGSEA in the germline V gene.

This clonotype occurred many times. The chain couples TRBV20-1 to TRBJ2-5; 7 nucleotides line up with TRBD2. The V gene's germline CDR1 is DFQATT and CDR2 SNEGSKA (reference sequence). Trimming at V came to 5 bases and at J to 2 bases, leaving 14 bases not matched to a gene. This CDR3 is 16 amino acids long. The CDR3 region has the DNA TGCAGTGCTTCCCGTTCTGCATGGGGAGGGCAAGAGACCCAGTACTTC. Translated: CSASRSAWGGQETQYF.

This clonotype was observed a single time. This sequence joins TRBV29-1 and TRBJ2-4; either TRBD1 or TRBD2 may supply D (6 bases each). CDR1 and CDR2 from the germline V gene are SQVTM and ANQGSEA. With 7 bases removed from V and 13 bases from J, the gap between germline ends came to 23 bases. The CDR3 is made up of 13 amino acids. The CDR3 sequence: CSADRLVGAEQYF. For the CDR3, the DNA is TGCAGCGCCGACCGACTAGTGGGGGCTGAGCAGTACTTC.

This clonotype appeared many times. The J gene is TRBJ1-1, the V gene TRBV30, with D uncertain. The V gene lost 0 bases and the J gene lost 1 base, with 6 bases spanning the gap. The CDR3 runs 13 residues. CDR1 and CDR2 from the germline V gene are GTSNPN and SVGIG (reference sequence). The CDR3 reads CAWSVQENTEAFF. The CDR3 DNA reads TGTGCCTGGAGTGTACAAGAGAACACTGAAGCTTTCTTT.

This clonotype has ten or more counts. The chain's CDR3 is CASSMGQAEAFF. In DNA form, the CDR3 reads TGTGCCAGCAGTATGGGACAGGCTGAAGCTTTCTTT. J is TRBJ1-1 and V is TRBV6-6; 8 nucleotides agree with TRBD1. This CDR3 region has 12 residues. Looked up from germline, CDR1 is MNHNY and CDR2 is SVGAGI (reference sequence). After removal of 5 bases from V and 6 bases from J, the junction contained 2 bases not matched to a gene.

In this sample, this clonotype turned up many times. This chain joins TRBV7-8 and TRBJ2-4, with D maybe TRBD2 (6 bases). Germline CDR1 and CDR2: SGHVS and FQNEAQ. This CDR3 comprises 17 residues. V lost 2 bases to trimming and J lost 2 bases, with 16 bases between them. CDR3: CASSLIGRRESKNIQYF. DNA of the CDR3: TGTGCCAGCAGCTTAATCGGGCGGCGGGAATCCAAAAACATTCAGTACTTC.

This clonotype was observed a few times. The genes are TRBV11-2 and TRBJ2-5; no firm D call. The germline V and J ends were trimmed by 1 base and 11 bases, with 26 bases remaining between them. Germline CDR1 reads SGHAT; CDR2 reads FQNNGV. The CDR3 has 17 amino acids. CDR3 sequence reads: CASSLGSAAPLSIEQYF. CDR3 sequence (DNA): TGTGCCAGCAGCTTAGGGTCAGCCGCCCCCTTGTCAATAGAGCAGTACTTC. The variable domain in full, with the rest retrieved from reference TRBV11-2 and TRBJ2-5, is EAGVAQSPRYKIIEKRQSVAFWCNPISGHATLYWYQQILGQGPKLLIQFQNNGVVDDSQLPKDRFSAERLKGVDSTLKIQPAKLEDSAVYLCASSLGSAAPLSIEQYFGPGTRLLVL.

A single count supports this clonotype. The chain is built from TRBV5-1 and TRBJ2-5; D perhaps matches TRBD2 (6 bases). The CDR3 runs to 15 residues. The germline gives CDR1 SGHRS, CDR2 YFSETQ. V was shortened by 0 bases and J by 2 bases, with 11 bases between the two germline ends. CDR3 nucleotide sequence: TGCGCCAGCAGCTTGGTAGCGGATAAACAAGAGACCCAGTACTTC. It codes for CASSLVADKQETQYF.

Details on this clonotype: A clone one base away is much larger, so this may be a read error. The CDR3 DNA is TGCAGTGCCACCACCAGCGGACTAGCGGGGGGCGCCTACAATGAGCAGTACTTC. Translation: CSATTSGLAGGAYNEQYF. The chain combines TRBV20-1 with TRBJ2-1, with 14 bases aligning to TRBD2. The end of the DNA fits TRBJ2-7 better, so the J call may be wrong. The CDR3 runs 18 residues. Germline assignment: CDR1 DFQATT and CDR2 SNEGSKA (reference sequence).

The chain is built from TRBV19 and TRBJ2-1; 9 positions agree with TRBD1. The V gene end was trimmed by 4 bases and the J gene end by 5 bases; junction bases not matched to a gene: 0. From germline, CDR1 is LNHDA and CDR2 SQIVND (reference sequence). The CDR3 is 13 amino acids. Here the CDR3 DNA reads TGTGCCAGTAGTAGGACAGGGGACAATGAGCAGTTCTTC. It encodes CASSRTGDNEQFF.

This clonotype was recorded at least ten times. The genes are TRBV5-1 and TRBJ2-6, with TRBD1 matching 9 bases. V gave up 5 bases and J gave up 4 bases; unmatched junction bases: 13. The germline CDR1 and CDR2 sequences are SGHRS and YFSETQ. The length of the CDR3 is 18 residues. The DNA for the CDR3 is TGCGCCAGCAGAACAGGGACAGGGTCCCAGTCCGGGGCCAACGTCCTGACTTTC. Its translation: CASRTGTGSQSGANVLTF.

This clonotype came up many times. The V call is TRBV10-3, the J call TRBJ1-2; D is uncertain. Trimming took off 7 bases at V and 2 bases at J, with 14 bases between the two ends. The CDR3 covers 14 residues. Germline V gene lookup returns CDR1 ENHRY and CDR2 SYGVKD. CDR3 residues: CAITRDGYNYGYTF. The CDR3 DNA reads as TGTGCCATCACCCGAGACGGTTACAACTATGGCTACACCTTC.

This clonotype was counted at least ten times. The chain joins TRBV9 to TRBJ2-5; D not certain. The CDR3 sequence is 13 residues long. V was trimmed by 0 bases and J by 2 bases, leaving 5 bases between them. Germline V gene sequence: CDR1 SGDLS, CDR2 YYNGEE. The DNA for the CDR3 is TGTGCCAGCAGCGTAGATCCGCAAGAGACCCAGTACTTC. Translating gives CASSVDPQETQYF.

This clonotype was recorded many times. V gene TRBV18 combines with J gene TRBJ2-1; 7 bases line up with TRBD2. This CDR3 is 17 amino acids long. V was pared by 4 bases and J by 0 bases, with 9 bases of the junction left unmatched. Germline-derived CDR1 and CDR2 are KGHSH and LQKENI. CDR3 region: CASSLKPGLLSYNEQFF. The CDR3 DNA is TGTGCCAGCTCACTAAAACCGGGACTACTCTCCTACAATGAGCAGTTCTTC.

At least ten counts were recorded for this clonotype. The chain links TRBV7-2 to TRBJ1-2; D remains unclear. CDR3 length: 13 residues. The ends were cut back, 6 bases at V and 2 bases at J, with 10 bases in the middle. Per germline, CDR1 SGHTA and CDR2 FQGNSA. In nucleotides, the CDR3 is TGTGCCAGCAGTTGGGAGGCGAACTATGGCTACACCTTC. Translated: CASSWEANYGYTF.

About this clonotype: The junction shows a germline mismatch at one end, possibly a read error. The gene calls are TRBV7-9 and TRBJ1-1, with D possibly matching TRBD1 (5 bases). CDR3 length: 13 amino acids. Germline-derived CDR1 and CDR2 are SEHNR and FQNEAQ (reference sequence). The CDR3 DNA sequence: TGTTCCAGTATGGGGGGGGTGAACACTGAAGCTTTCTTT. The encoded protein is CSSMGGVNTEAFF.

Concerning this clonotype: This could be a read error, since a much larger clone is one nucleotide away. This chain joins TRBV27 and TRBJ2-7; tentative D call: TRBD1 (6 bases). The CDR3 extends over 13 amino acids. Germline V lookup: CDR1 MNHEY, CDR2 SMNVEV (reference sequence). This CDR3 reads CAGSPTPWTAQYF. The CDR3 DNA sequence: TGTGCCGGCAGTCCGACTCCTTGGACAGCGCAGTACTTC.